These 30 T cell receptor beta chains originate from one sample sequenced in a study of cytomegalovirus exposure and HLA in healthy donors. TCRdb keeps only in-frame clones here, not all; method: immunoSEQ multiplex PCR. The sample carries 60,000 to 75,000 clones, 95% recorded once. Sequenced: PBMCs. These receptors were obtained from a woman between 18 and 29 years old in good health and CMV-seropositive.

The gene calls are TRBV9 and TRBJ2-7; 9 bases map to TRBD1. The CDR3 consists of 14 residues. Germline loops: CDR1 SGDLS, CDR2 YYNGEE. V shed 4 bases, J shed 1 base, and the junction held 3 bases outside the gene matches. CDR3 nucleotides: TGTGCCAGCAGCTCAGGGACAGGGTCCTACGAGCAGTACTTC. Its translation: CASSSGTGSYEQYF.

V is TRBV28 and J is TRBJ2-7, with 7 bases matching TRBD1. The CDR3 covers 12 residues. CDR1 and CDR2 from the germline V gene are MDHEN and SYDVKM. The trim removed 10 bases at V and 3 bases at J, leaving 6 bases unmatched. CDR3 sequence: CATRQGVYEQYF. CDR3 DNA: TGTGCCACTCGACAGGGTGTCTACGAGCAGTACTTC.

J is TRBJ1-2 and V is TRBV7-9, with TRBD1 identical over 9 bases. Germline V gives CDR1 SEHNR, CDR2 FQNEAQ (reference sequence). The CDR3 runs to 14 residues. V trimming: 2 bases; J trimming: 6 bases; junction bases outside the gene matches: 4. For the CDR3, the DNA is TGTGCCAGCAGCTTACATAGGACAGGGGATGGCTACACCTTC. Amino acids: CASSLHRTGDGYTF.

The chain recombines TRBV7-3 with TRBJ2-7, with D possibly being TRBD1 (7 bases). Trimming shortened V by 5 bases and J by 2 bases, and 16 bases separated the two germline ends. Looked up from germline, CDR1 is SGHTA and CDR2 is FQGTGA. The CDR3 runs 15 residues. CDR3 residues: CASSPGRGVPYEQYF. The CDR3 DNA sequence: TGTGCCAGCAGCCCCGGCAGGGGGGTCCCCTACGAGCAGTACTTC.

The chain has TRBV6-6 and TRBJ1-2; 9 positions agree with TRBD1. Trimming removed 4 bases from V and 8 bases from J; junction bases left unmatched: 8. Germline V gene sequence: CDR1 MNHNY, CDR2 SVGAGI (reference sequence). The CDR3 runs to 14 residues. As DNA, the CDR3 is TGTGCCAGCAGTTCCGGGACAGGGCTCGAAGGCTACACCTTC. Protein product: CASSSGTGLEGYTF.

This chain links TRBV2 with TRBJ2-1, with D possibly being TRBD2 (6 bases). Deletions cut 8 bases from V and 9 bases from J, with 20 bases between. Per germline, CDR1 SNHLY and CDR2 FYNNEI. The CDR3 is 14 residues long. The CDR3 nucleotides are TGTGCCAGCCAAATCGAAGGCGTGGGGGGTGAGCAGTTCTTC. It specifies CASQIEGVGGEQFF.

J is TRBJ2-3 and V is TRBV2, with 10 bases identical to TRBD2. Germline CDR1 reads SNHLY; CDR2 reads FYNNEI. CDR3 size: 16 residues. Trimming at V came to 3 bases and at J to 2 bases, leaving 5 bases not matched to a gene. The CDR3 coding sequence is TGTGCCAGCAGTGAGCTAGCGGGAGCCCCCACAGATACGCAGTATTTT. Its translation is CASSELAGAPTDTQYF.

In DNA, the CDR3 is TGTGCCAGCAGCTTAGCGTCAGGAGGCCCCTACGAGCAGTACTTC. It codes for CASSLASGGPYEQYF. This chain uses TRBV7-6 with TRBJ2-7; possibly TRBD2 for D (5 bases). V was shortened by 0 bases and J by 2 bases, with 11 bases between the two germline ends. The CDR3 sequence is 15 residues long. Germline CDR1 reads SGHVS; CDR2 reads FNYEAQ.

This clone was seen a single time. The rearrangement uses TRBV15 and TRBJ2-2; D is undetermined. The CDR3 is 13 residues long. The germline gives CDR1 LNHNV, CDR2 YYDKDF (reference sequence). Trimming took off 2 bases at V and 6 bases at J, with 7 bases between the two ends. CDR3 region: CATSRLVAGELFF. For the CDR3, the DNA is TGTGCCACCAGCAGATTAGTAGCCGGGGAGCTGTTTTTT.

This clone was found a few times. This chain joins TRBV19 and TRBJ2-7; TRBD1 matches at 7 bases. The CDR3 sequence is 14 residues long. V lost 3 bases, J lost 2 bases, and 4 bases stayed unmatched. Germline assignment: CDR1 LNHDA and CDR2 SQIVND (reference sequence). The chain's CDR3 is CASSIMGTAYEQYF. The DNA of the CDR3 is TGTGCCAGTAGTATTATGGGGACAGCCTACGAGCAGTACTTC.

CDR3: CASSLAQRDEQFF. For the CDR3, the DNA is TGCGCCAGCAGCTTGGCCCAACGGGATGAGCAGTTCTTC. This chain joins TRBV5-1 and TRBJ2-1; D gene ambiguous. This CDR3 is 13 amino acids long. V was shortened by 0 bases and J by 8 bases, with 9 bases between the two germline ends. From germline, CDR1 is SGHRS and CDR2 YFSETQ.

The V call is TRBV27, the J call TRBJ1-2; 7 nucleotides match TRBD1. Germline CDR1 and CDR2: MNHEY and SMNVEV (reference sequence). Germline trimming cut 5 bases from V and 0 bases from J; bases unmatched to any gene: 0. The CDR3 covers 13 residues. DNA of the CDR3: TGTGCCAGCAGTACAGGGGCTAACTATGGCTACACCTTC. It translates to CASSTGANYGYTF.

This clone showed up just once. CDR3 DNA sequence: TGTGCCAGCAGCGTAGGTTCGAGAGCCTTGATGAACACTGAAGCTTTCTTT. It encodes CASSVGSRALMNTEAFF. This chain connects TRBV9 to TRBJ1-1; D not certain. Germline values: CDR1 SGDLS, CDR2 YYNGEE. CDR3 length: 17 residues. V was shortened by 0 bases and J by 0 bases, with 15 bases between the two germline ends.

This clone was detected only once. CDR3 in DNA: TGTGCCAGCAGCCGATCTAGCGCTAGCTCCTACAATGAGCAGTTCTTC. Translated, it gives CASSRSSASSYNEQFF. The chain is built from TRBV5-4 and TRBJ2-1, with D perhaps TRBD2 (6 bases). Germline lookup yields CDR1 SGHNT and CDR2 YYREEE (reference sequence). Trimming pared 4 bases from V and 0 bases from J, leaving 14 bases between. This CDR3 contains 16 residues.

The chain uses TRBV28 and TRBJ2-7; TRBD2 aligns across 8 bases. CDR3 length: 15 residues. V was pared by 6 bases and J by 2 bases, with 9 bases of the junction left unmatched. Germline CDR1 and CDR2: MDHEN and SYDVKM. The DNA of the CDR3 is TGTGCCAGCAGAAATGCGGGGGGTAGTACCTACGAGCAGTACTTC. Translating it yields CASRNAGGSTYEQYF.

The V and J genes are TRBV2 and TRBJ2-7, with 7 bases that match TRBD2. The CDR3 spans 13 residues. Per germline, CDR1 SNHLY and CDR2 FYNNEI. V lost 6 bases, J lost 2 bases, and 4 bases stayed unmatched. The CDR3 coding sequence is TGTGCCAGCAGGGGGAGGGTAACCTACGAGCAGTACTTC. This codes for CASRGRVTYEQYF. Variable domain in full (rest from reference TRBV2 and TRBJ2-7): EPEVTQTPSHQVTQMGQEVILRCVPISNHLYFYWYRQILGQKVEFLVSFYNNEISEKSEIFDDQFSVERPDGSNFTLKIRSTKLEDSAMYFCASRGRVTYEQYFGPGTRLTVT.

The chain combines TRBV4-1 with TRBJ2-7; 8 bases are a match to TRBD2. Germline V lookup: CDR1 MGHRA, CDR2 YSYEKL. The J segment lost 5 bases and the V segment lost 1 base, leaving 10 bases of the junction unmatched. The CDR3 has 16 amino acids. CDR3: CASSQVPLREVDEQYF. The CDR3 nucleotides are TGCGCCAGCAGCCAAGTGCCCCTGCGGGAGGTGGACGAGCAGTACTTC.

The chain links TRBV7-9 to TRBJ2-1; TRBD1 matches at 7 bases. This CDR3 region has 15 residues. Germline-derived CDR1 and CDR2 are SEHNR and FQNEAQ (reference sequence). J was trimmed by 1 base and V by 1 base; bases with no gene match: 1. CDR3: CASSLEGQSYNEQFF. In DNA, the CDR3 is TGTGCCAGCAGCTTAGAGGGACAGTCCTACAATGAGCAGTTCTTC.

The rearrangement links TRBV5-4 to TRBJ2-3, with 7 bases identical to TRBD2. Germline assignment: CDR1 SGHNT and CDR2 YYREEE (reference sequence). Germline trimming cut 0 bases from V and 1 base from J; bases unmatched to any gene: 2. There are 15 residues in the CDR3. This CDR3 is CASSLVAGGTDTQYF. CDR3 nucleotides: TGTGCCAGCAGCTTGGTGGCGGGGGGCACAGATACGCAGTATTTT.

The chain couples TRBV19 to TRBJ1-5; D not resolved. Germline V gene sequence: CDR1 LNHDA, CDR2 SQIVND (reference sequence). With 2 bases removed from V and 11 bases from J, the gap between germline ends came to 16 bases. The CDR3 loop spans 14 amino acids. The CDR3 loop reads CASSINEETGSQHF. The CDR3 DNA sequence: TGTGCCAGTAGTATAAATGAGGAGACGGGGTCCCAGCATTTT. The entire variable domain, with the rest obtained from reference TRBV19 and TRBJ1-5, is as follows: DGGITQSPKYLFRKEGQNVTLSCEQNLNHDAMYWYRQDPGQGLRLIYYSQIVNDFQKGDIAEGYSVSREKKESFPLTVTSAQKNPTAFYLCASSINEETGSQHFGDGTRLSIL.

The J gene is TRBJ1-2, the V gene TRBV6-6, with unresolved D. The V end lost 7 bases, the J end lost 2 bases, and 17 bases lay between the germline ends. The CDR3 length is 15 residues. CDR1 and CDR2 (germline): MNHNY, SVGAGI (reference sequence). The CDR3 bases are TGTGCCAGCATGGTTGGAGGAGGAGTAAACTATGGCTACACCTTC. Translated, it gives CASMVGGGVNYGYTF.

The chain joins TRBV5-1 to TRBJ2-6; 7 positions agree with TRBD2. Germline CDR1 SGHRS, CDR2 YFSETQ. Trimming took 3 bases from V and 0 from J; bases not matched to a gene: 9. CDR3 length: 18 residues. DNA of the CDR3: TGCGCCAGCAGCTACCCTAGCGGTAAGGTCTCTGGGGCCAACGTCCTGACTTTC. Translated: CASSYPSGKVSGANVLTF. Based on the CDR3 plus reference TRBV5-1 and TRBJ2-6, the full variable domain is KAGVTQTPRYLIKTRGQQVTLSCSPISGHRSVSWYQQTPGQGLQFLFEYFSETQRNKGNFPGRFSGRQFSNSRSEMNVSTLELGDSALYLCASSYPSGKVSGANVLTFGAGSRLTVL.

The chain is built from TRBV5-1 and TRBJ1-2, with D possibly TRBD1 on 6 matching bases. Germline V gene data show CDR1 as SGHRS and CDR2 as YFSETQ. V gave up 5 bases and J gave up 3 bases, with 11 bases separating them. The CDR3 extends over 13 amino acids. The CDR3: CASRGGRDYGYTF. DNA of the CDR3: TGCGCCAGCAGAGGGGGTAGGGACTATGGCTACACCTTC.

The chain links TRBV9 to TRBJ1-4, with TRBD1 matching over 8 bases. The CDR3 loop spans 13 amino acids. Trimming at V came to 6 bases and at J to 6 bases, leaving 4 bases not matched to a gene. The germline V gene encodes CDR1 SGDLS and CDR2 YYNGEE. CDR3 DNA sequence: TGTGCCAGCACCAGGGGGCTGGATGAAAAACTGTTTTTT. Protein product: CASTRGLDEKLFF. The variable domain in full, completed from reference TRBV9 and TRBJ1-4, reads DSGVTQTPKHLITATGQRVTLRCSPRSGDLSVYWYQQSLDQGLQFLIQYYNGEERAKGNILERFSAQQFPDLHSELNLSSLELGDSALYFCASTRGLDEKLFFGSGTQLSVL.

This rearrangement joins TRBV4-3 to TRBJ2-7; 7 bases map to TRBD1. Germline V gene lookup returns CDR1 LGHNA and CDR2 YSLEER. V was clipped by 0 bases and J by 2 bases; unmatched bases: 13. There are 18 residues in the CDR3. The DNA for the CDR3 is TGCGCCAGCAGCCAAGAAGTCCTCGGGACAGTTAATACCTACGAGCAGTACTTC. Amino acids: CASSQEVLGTVNTYEQYF.

This rearrangement joins TRBV28 to TRBJ2-1; D might be TRBD2 (5 bases). The CDR3 has 12 residues. The germline CDR1 and CDR2 sequences are MDHEN and SYDVKM. Trimming left V 3 bases short and J 11 bases short, with 11 bases between. The CDR3: CASSFGLRQQFF. For the CDR3, the DNA is TGTGCCAGCAGTTTCGGACTGAGGCAGCAGTTCTTC.

The CDR3 loop reads CASSLVVSGANEQFF. The CDR3 bases are TGCGCCAGCAGCTTGGTTGTTAGCGGAGCTAATGAGCAGTTCTTC. The chain joins TRBV5-1 to TRBJ2-1; possibly TRBD2 for D (6 bases). The CDR3 is 15 amino acids. From germline, CDR1 is SGHRS and CDR2 YFSETQ. V gave up 0 bases and J gave up 7 bases, with 14 bases separating them.

The CDR3 nucleotides are TGTGCCAGCAGTGATTATCTGAACACTGAAGCTTTCTTT. Translation: CASSDYLNTEAFF. The rearrangement joins TRBV6-1 to TRBJ1-1; no firm D call. CDR3 length equals 13 residues. Germline V gene sequence: CDR1 MNHNS, CDR2 SASEGT. Trimming removed 3 bases from V and 0 bases from J, with 5 bases in between.

The genes are TRBV29-1 and TRBJ1-1; 8 bases match TRBD1. Per germline, CDR1 SQVTM and CDR2 ANQGSEA. V was clipped by 4 bases and J by 3 bases; unmatched bases: 10. The CDR3 loop spans 15 amino acids. CDR3 sequence reads: CSVAGGQALYTEAFF. The CDR3 bases are TGCAGCGTTGCGGGGGGACAGGCCTTATACACTGAAGCTTTCTTT. The complete variable domain, with remaining parts taken from reference TRBV29-1 and TRBJ1-1, reads SAVISQKPSRDICQRGTSLTIQCQVDSQVTMMFWYRQQPGQSLTLIATANQGSEATYESGFVIDKFPISRPNLTFSTLTVSNMSPEDSSIYLCSVAGGQALYTEAFFGQGTRLTVV.

This chain joins TRBV6-5 and TRBJ2-1; TRBD2 matches 11 bases. CDR3 length: 15 residues. The V gene's germline CDR1 is MNHEY and CDR2 SVGAGI. The trim removed 6 bases at V and 8 bases at J, leaving 9 bases unmatched. CDR3 amino acids: CASSLSGGVLDEQFF. The CDR3 bases are TGTGCCAGCAGCCTTAGCGGGGGGGTACTCGATGAGCAGTTCTTC.